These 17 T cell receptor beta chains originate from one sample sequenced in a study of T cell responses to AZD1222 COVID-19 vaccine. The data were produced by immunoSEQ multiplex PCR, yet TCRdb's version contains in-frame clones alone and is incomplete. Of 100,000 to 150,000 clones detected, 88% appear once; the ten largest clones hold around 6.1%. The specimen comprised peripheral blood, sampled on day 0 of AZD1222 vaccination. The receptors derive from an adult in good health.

CDR3 DNA: TGTGCCAGCAGCTTACAGGGGCCGTACACCGGGGAGCTGTTTTTT. Its translation is CASSLQGPYTGELFF. The J gene is TRBJ2-2, the V gene TRBV11-3; D may be TRBD1 (6 bases). Germline CDR1 and CDR2: SGHNT and YENEEA. V was pared by 2 bases and J by 3 bases, with 10 bases between. CDR3 length: 15 residues.

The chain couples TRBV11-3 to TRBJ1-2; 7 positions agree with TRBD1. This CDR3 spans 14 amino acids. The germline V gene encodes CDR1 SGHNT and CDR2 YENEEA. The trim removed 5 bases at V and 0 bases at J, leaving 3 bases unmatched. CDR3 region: CASSRDSPNYGYTF. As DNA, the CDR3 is TGTGCCAGCAGCCGGGACAGCCCTAACTATGGCTACACCTTC.

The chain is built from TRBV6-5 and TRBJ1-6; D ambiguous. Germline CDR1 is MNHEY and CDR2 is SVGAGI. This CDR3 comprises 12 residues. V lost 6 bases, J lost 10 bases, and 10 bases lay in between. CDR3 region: CASSSWNSPLHF. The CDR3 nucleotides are TGTGCCAGCAGCTCCTGGAACTCACCCCTCCACTTT.

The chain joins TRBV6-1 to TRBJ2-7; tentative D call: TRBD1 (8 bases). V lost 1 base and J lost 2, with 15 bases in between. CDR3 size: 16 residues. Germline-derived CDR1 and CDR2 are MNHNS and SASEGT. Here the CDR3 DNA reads TGTGCCAGCAGTGAAGTAAGCGGGACAGGAGCCTACGAGCAGTACTTC. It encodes CASSEVSGTGAYEQYF.

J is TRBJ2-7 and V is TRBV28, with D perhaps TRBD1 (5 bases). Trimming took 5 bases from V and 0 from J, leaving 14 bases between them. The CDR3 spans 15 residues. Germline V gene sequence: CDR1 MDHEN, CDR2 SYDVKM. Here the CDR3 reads CASSTRQRASYEQYF. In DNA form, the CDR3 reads TGTGCCAGCAGTACCCGACAGCGAGCCTCCTACGAGCAGTACTTC.

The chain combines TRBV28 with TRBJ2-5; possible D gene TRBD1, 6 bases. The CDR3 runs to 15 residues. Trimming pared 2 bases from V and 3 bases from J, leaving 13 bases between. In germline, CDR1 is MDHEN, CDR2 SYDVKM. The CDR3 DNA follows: TGTGCCAGCAGTTTACGACAGGCGGTGAAAGAGACCCAGTACTTC. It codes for CASSLRQAVKETQYF.

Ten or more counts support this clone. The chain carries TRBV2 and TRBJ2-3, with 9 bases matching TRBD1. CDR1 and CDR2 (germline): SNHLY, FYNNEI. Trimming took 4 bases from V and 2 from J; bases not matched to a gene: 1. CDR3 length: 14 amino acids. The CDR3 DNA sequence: TGTGCCAGCAGTGGACAGGGGGTCACAGATACGCAGTATTTT. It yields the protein CASSGQGVTDTQYF.

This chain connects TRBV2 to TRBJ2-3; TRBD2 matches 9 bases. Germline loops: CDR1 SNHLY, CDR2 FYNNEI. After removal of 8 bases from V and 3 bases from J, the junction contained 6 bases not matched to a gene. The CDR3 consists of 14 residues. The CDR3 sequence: CASGRGGLTDTQYF. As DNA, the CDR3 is TGTGCCAGCGGGCGGGGGGGTCTTACAGATACGCAGTATTTT. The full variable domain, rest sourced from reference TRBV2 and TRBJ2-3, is EPEVTQTPSHQVTQMGQEVILRCVPISNHLYFYWYRQILGQKVEFLVSFYNNEISEKSEIFDDQFSVERPDGSNFTLKIRSTKLEDSAMYFCASGRGGLTDTQYFGPGTRLTVL.

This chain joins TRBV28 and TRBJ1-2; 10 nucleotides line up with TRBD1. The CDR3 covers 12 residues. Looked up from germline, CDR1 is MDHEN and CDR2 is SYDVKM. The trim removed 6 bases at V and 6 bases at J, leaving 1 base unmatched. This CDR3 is CASSGTGDGYTF. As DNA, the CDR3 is TGTGCCAGCAGCGGGACAGGGGATGGCTACACCTTC.

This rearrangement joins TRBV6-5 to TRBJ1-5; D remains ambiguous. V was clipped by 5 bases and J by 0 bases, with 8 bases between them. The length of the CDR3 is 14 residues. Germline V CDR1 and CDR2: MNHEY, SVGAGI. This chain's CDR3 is CASSPQSSNQPQHF. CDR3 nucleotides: TGTGCCAGCAGTCCCCAGAGTAGCAATCAGCCCCAGCATTTT.

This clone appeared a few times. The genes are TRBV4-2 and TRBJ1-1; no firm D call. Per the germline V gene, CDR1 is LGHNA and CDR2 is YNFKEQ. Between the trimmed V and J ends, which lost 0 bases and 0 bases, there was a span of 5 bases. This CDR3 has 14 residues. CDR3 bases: TGTGCCAGCAGCCAAGATCTGGTGAACACTGAAGCTTTCTTT. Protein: CASSQDLVNTEAFF.

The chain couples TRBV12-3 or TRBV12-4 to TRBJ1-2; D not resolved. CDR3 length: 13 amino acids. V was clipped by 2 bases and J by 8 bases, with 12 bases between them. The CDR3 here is CASSLKGLGGYTF. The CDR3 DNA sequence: TGTGCCAGCAGTTTAAAGGGCTTGGGGGGCTACACCTTC.

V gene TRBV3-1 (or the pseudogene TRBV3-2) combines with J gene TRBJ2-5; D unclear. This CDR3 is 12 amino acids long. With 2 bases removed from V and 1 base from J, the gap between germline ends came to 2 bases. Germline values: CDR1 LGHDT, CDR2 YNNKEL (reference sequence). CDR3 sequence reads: CASSQFQETQYF. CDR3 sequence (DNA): TGTGCCAGCAGCCAATTCCAAGAGACCCAGTACTTC.

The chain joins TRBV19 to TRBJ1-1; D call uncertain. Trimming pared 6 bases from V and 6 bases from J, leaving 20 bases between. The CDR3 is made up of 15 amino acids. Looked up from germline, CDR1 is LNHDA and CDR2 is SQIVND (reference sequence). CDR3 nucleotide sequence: TGTGCCAGTAGGGAATTTGGACGGCGGCTCCCTGAAGCTTTCTTT. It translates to CASREFGRRLPEAFF.

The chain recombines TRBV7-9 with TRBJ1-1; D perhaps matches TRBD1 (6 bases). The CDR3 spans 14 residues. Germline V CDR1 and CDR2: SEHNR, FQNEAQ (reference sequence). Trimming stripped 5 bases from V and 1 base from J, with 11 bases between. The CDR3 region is CASSPVGGNTEAFF. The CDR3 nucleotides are TGTGCCAGCAGCCCGGTAGGGGGGAACACTGAAGCTTTCTTT.

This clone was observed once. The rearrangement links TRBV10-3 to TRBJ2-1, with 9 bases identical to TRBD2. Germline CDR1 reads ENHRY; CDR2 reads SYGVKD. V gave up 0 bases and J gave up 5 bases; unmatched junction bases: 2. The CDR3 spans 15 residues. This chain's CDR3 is CAISESQREDNEQFF. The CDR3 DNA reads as TGTGCCATCAGTGAGTCCCAGCGGGAGGACAATGAGCAGTTCTTC.

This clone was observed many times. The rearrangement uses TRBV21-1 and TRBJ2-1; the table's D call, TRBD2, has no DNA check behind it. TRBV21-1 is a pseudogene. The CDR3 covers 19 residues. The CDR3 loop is CASSKGGLYSGRGDNEQFF. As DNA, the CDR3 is TGTGCCAGCAGCAAAGGGGGACTGTATAGCGGGAGAGGGGACAATGAGCAGTTCTTC.